Below, 22 T cell receptor beta chains from the same sample are listed, as sequenced in a study of identical twins. TCRdb recomputed calls from the 5' RACE reads with MiXCR, one row per CDR3 protein. The data hold about 530,000 distinct CDR3 sequences, with about 16% observed a single time. These same records also appear under a second study, on yellow fever vaccine responses in identical twins.

The source material was CD4+ T cells sorted from blood. The receptor source for this set is a woman between 18 and 29 years old in good health.

A few counts support this clonotype. The chain couples TRBV5-1 to TRBJ1-4; D unclear. Germline CDR1 and CDR2: SGHRS and YFSETQ. V was pared by 2 bases and J by 4 bases, with 9 bases between. The CDR3 covers 14 residues. CDR3 protein: CASSFKAVNEKLFF. CDR3 in DNA: TGCGCCAGCAGCTTCAAGGCCGTTAATGAAAAACTGTTTTTT.

The chain links TRBV18 to TRBJ2-6; no firm D call. This CDR3 is built from 15 residues. The V gene lost 1 base and the J gene lost 0 bases, with 4 bases spanning the gap. Germline CDR1 reads KGHSH; CDR2 reads LQKENI. This chain's CDR3 is CASSPQNSGANVLTF. The CDR3 region has the DNA TGTGCCAGCTCACCACAGAACTCTGGGGCCAACGTCCTGACTTTC.

The chain uses TRBV12-3 or TRBV12-4 and TRBJ2-5, with D unclear. Trimming took 6 bases from V and 5 from J, leaving 13 bases between them. This CDR3 region has 13 residues. The CDR3 region is CASSLILGETQYF. DNA of the CDR3: TGTGCCAGCAGCTTAATCCTGGGGGAGACCCAGTACTTC.

This clonotype turned up a few times. The V call is TRBV5-6, the J call TRBJ2-1; 10 bases align to TRBD2. Germline loops: CDR1 SGHDT, CDR2 YYEEEE. Unmatched junction bases numbered 4, after V lost 4 bases and J lost 3 bases. The CDR3 runs 15 residues. CDR3 loop: CASSIGLADYNEQFF. The CDR3, as DNA: TGTGCCAGCAGCATCGGACTAGCGGACTACAATGAGCAGTTCTTC.

The chain joins TRBV25-1 to TRBJ2-5; a possible D gene is TRBD1 (6 bases). The CDR3 runs to 14 residues. V lost 4 bases, J lost 3 bases, and 12 bases lay in between. In germline, CDR1 is MGHDK, CDR2 SYGVNS. The CDR3 region has the DNA TGTGCCAGCAGTGTATCCAGGGGTGAAGAGACCCAGTACTTC. Amino acid sequence: CASSVSRGEETQYF. The entire variable domain, with the rest obtained from reference TRBV25-1 and TRBJ2-5, is as follows: EADIYQTPRYLVIGTGKKITLECSQTMGHDKMYWYQQDPGMELHLIHYSYGVNSTEKGDLSSESTVSRIRTEHFPLTLESARPSHTSQYLCASSVSRGEETQYFGPGTRLLVL.

The CDR3: CATSNRDSPQHF. The CDR3 DNA reads as TGTGCCACCAGCAACAGGGATTCGCCCCAGCATTTT. The J gene is TRBJ1-5, the V gene TRBV15; a weak D match, TRBD1 (6 bases). Trimming took off 4 bases at V and 9 bases at J, with 10 bases between the two ends. The CDR3 is 12 residues long. The germline V gene encodes CDR1 LNHNV and CDR2 YYDKDF (reference sequence).

The J gene is TRBJ2-7, the V gene TRBV3-1; 14 bases align to TRBD2. The V gene's germline CDR1 is LGHDT and CDR2 YNNKEL (reference sequence). The length of the CDR3 is 18 residues. V gave up 0 bases and J gave up 5 bases; unmatched junction bases: 9. This chain's CDR3 is CASSQDLRTSGRSNEQYF. DNA of the CDR3: TGTGCCAGCAGCCAAGATCTGAGGACTAGCGGGAGGAGCAACGAGCAGTACTTC.

Only a few counts were recorded for this clonotype. This chain links TRBV5-1 with TRBJ1-6, with 9 bases lining up with TRBD1. The CDR3 sequence is 14 residues long. Germline V gene data show CDR1 as SGHRS and CDR2 as YFSETQ. The trim removed 3 bases at V and 9 bases at J, leaving 4 bases unmatched. The CDR3 region is CASSSDRGFSPLHF. The CDR3 DNA sequence: TGCGCCAGCAGCTCGGACAGGGGTTTTTCACCCCTCCACTTT. Drawing the rest from reference TRBV5-1 and TRBJ1-6, the complete variable domain is KAGVTQTPRYLIKTRGQQVTLSCSPISGHRSVSWYQQTPGQGLQFLFEYFSETQRNKGNFPGRFSGRQFSNSRSEMNVSTLELGDSALYLCASSSDRGFSPLHFGNGTRLTVT.

This clonotype turned up a few times. The rearrangement links TRBV28 to TRBJ2-1, with TRBD1 identical over 11 bases. In germline, CDR1 is MDHEN, CDR2 SYDVKM. With V trimmed by 8 bases and J by 6 bases, 12 bases remained unmatched. The CDR3 is 16 residues long. This CDR3 is CASFSTGTGGLNEQFF. DNA for the CDR3: TGTGCCAGCTTTTCAACTGGGACAGGGGGTCTCAATGAGCAGTTCTTC. The full variable domain, completed using reference TRBV28 and TRBJ2-1, is DVKVTQSSRYLVKRTGEKVFLECVQDMDHENMFWYRQDPGLGLRLIYFSYDVKMKEKGDIPEGYSVSREKKERFSLILESASTNQTSMYLCASFSTGTGGLNEQFFGPGTRLTVL.

At least ten counts were recorded for this clonotype. The chain links TRBV6-1 to TRBJ2-6; 8 positions match TRBD2. The V gene end was trimmed by 6 bases and the J gene end by 1 base; junction bases not matched to a gene: 2. Germline values: CDR1 MNHNS, CDR2 SASEGT. This CDR3 is 15 amino acids long. CDR3 in amino acids: CASRGLVSGANVLTF. The CDR3 region has the DNA TGTGCCAGCAGGGGACTAGTGTCTGGGGCCAACGTCCTGACTTTC.

In its sample, this clonotype was seen a few times. J is TRBJ2-3 and V is TRBV29-1; the D gene is possibly TRBD2 (7 bases). CDR3 size: 13 residues. Germline assignment: CDR1 SQVTM and CDR2 ANQGSEA. The V and J ends lost 4 bases and 4 bases respectively, with 12 bases between them. The CDR3 reads CSVVRGGADTQYF. The CDR3 coding sequence is TGCAGCGTTGTTCGCGGGGGCGCAGATACGCAGTATTTT.

The V and J genes are TRBV2 and TRBJ2-2; D is unclear. The CDR3 extends over 15 amino acids. Looked up from germline, CDR1 is SNHLY and CDR2 is FYNNEI. V was shortened by 3 bases and J by 3 bases, with 11 bases between the two germline ends. In DNA, the CDR3 is TGTGCCAGCAGTGAGTTTGGGGTTGACACCGGGGAGCTGTTTTTT. Its protein product is CASSEFGVDTGELFF.

CDR3 sequence: CASSQGHGQFTLHF. CDR3 nucleotides: TGTGCCAGCAGCCAAGGGCACGGGCAATTTACCCTCCACTTT. The rearrangement links TRBV3-1 to TRBJ1-6; D gene unclear. CDR3 length: 14 residues. Germline V lookup: CDR1 LGHDT, CDR2 YNNKEL (reference sequence). Deletions cut 1 base from V and 14 bases from J, with 15 bases between.

This sequence joins TRBV12-5 and TRBJ2-1; 14 bases fit TRBD2. V lost 0 bases to trimming and J lost 6 bases; unmatched junction nucleotides: 7. The V gene's germline CDR1 is LGHNT and CDR2 FRNRAP. This CDR3 has 18 amino acids. The chain's CDR3 is CASGLVQTSGREPNEQFF. Here the CDR3 DNA reads TGTGCTAGTGGTTTGGTACAGACTAGCGGGAGGGAACCCAATGAGCAGTTCTTC.

This clonotype was seen a handful of times. This chain joins TRBV16 and TRBJ1-2; weak D call: TRBD1 (5 bases). Germline V gene lookup returns CDR1 KGHSY and CDR2 FQNENV. This CDR3 is built from 14 residues. The ends were cut back, 8 bases at V and 7 bases at J, with 20 bases in the middle. CDR3 in DNA: TGTGCCAGCCGCCGGGGCAGTGCCTATCTTGGCTACACCTTC. Its protein is CASRRGSAYLGYTF.

This clonotype came up many times. This chain uses TRBV2 with TRBJ1-1; the D is unclear. Germline CDR1 reads SNHLY; CDR2 reads FYNNEI. This CDR3 has 13 amino acids. V gave up 6 bases and J gave up 1 base, with 9 bases separating them. The CDR3 DNA follows: TGTGCCAGCAGCGAGCAGTGGAACACTGAAGCTTTCTTT. Its translation is CASSEQWNTEAFF.

This CDR3 is CSARQGPNYGYTF. As DNA, the CDR3 is TGCAGTGCGAGACAGGGGCCTAACTATGGCTACACCTTC. The chain combines TRBV20-1 with TRBJ1-2; TRBD1 aligns across 8 bases. The CDR3 runs 13 residues. J lost 0 bases, V lost 6 bases, and 3 bases had no gene match. The V gene's germline CDR1 is DFQATT and CDR2 SNEGSKA (reference sequence).

This clonotype came up a few times. The rearrangement links TRBV15 to TRBJ2-7; no reliable D call. Trimming left V 1 base short and J 2 bases short, with 9 bases between. CDR1 LNHNV and CDR2 YYDKDF come from the germline V gene (reference sequence). CDR3 size: 14 residues. The CDR3 loop reads CATSRVDPAYEQYF. Here the CDR3 DNA reads TGTGCCACCAGCAGAGTCGACCCTGCCTACGAGCAGTACTTC.

This clonotype was counted between two and nine times. The J gene is TRBJ2-7, the V gene TRBV9; 9 bases agree with TRBD1. The germline V gene encodes CDR1 SGDLS and CDR2 YYNGEE. CDR3 length equals 15 residues. CDR3 sequence (DNA): TGTGCTTCCTCCGCTGTAGGGGACAGGGACTACGAGCAGTACTTC. It specifies CASSAVGDRDYEQYF.

At least ten counts were recorded for this clonotype. This rearrangement joins TRBV12-3 or TRBV12-4 to TRBJ2-1; D might be TRBD1 or TRBD2, each matching 5 bases. V lost 3 bases, J lost 10 bases, and 7 bases lay in between. The CDR3 is 11 amino acids. CDR3: CASSFGAEQFF. In DNA, the CDR3 is TGTGCCAGCAGTTTCGGGGCAGAGCAGTTCTTC.

This clonotype was detected only a few times. The V call is TRBV20-1, the J call TRBJ2-5; TRBD1 matches 9 bases. Germline V gene sequence: CDR1 DFQATT, CDR2 SNEGSKA (reference sequence). The CDR3 spans 13 residues. J lost 5 bases, V lost 5 bases, and 6 bases had no gene match. CDR3 nucleotides: TGCAGTGCTGTAACAGGGGGCTTTGAGACCCAGTACTTC. Protein product: CSAVTGGFETQYF.

The rearrangement links TRBV10-3 to TRBJ2-1; 11 bases are a match to TRBD2. V shed 5 bases, J shed 8 bases, and the junction held 5 bases outside the gene matches. This CDR3 is built from 14 residues. Germline CDR1 is ENHRY and CDR2 is SYGVKD. The CDR3 is CAISKLAGADEQFF. The CDR3 nucleotides read TGTGCCATCAGTAAACTAGCGGGAGCGGATGAGCAGTTCTTC.